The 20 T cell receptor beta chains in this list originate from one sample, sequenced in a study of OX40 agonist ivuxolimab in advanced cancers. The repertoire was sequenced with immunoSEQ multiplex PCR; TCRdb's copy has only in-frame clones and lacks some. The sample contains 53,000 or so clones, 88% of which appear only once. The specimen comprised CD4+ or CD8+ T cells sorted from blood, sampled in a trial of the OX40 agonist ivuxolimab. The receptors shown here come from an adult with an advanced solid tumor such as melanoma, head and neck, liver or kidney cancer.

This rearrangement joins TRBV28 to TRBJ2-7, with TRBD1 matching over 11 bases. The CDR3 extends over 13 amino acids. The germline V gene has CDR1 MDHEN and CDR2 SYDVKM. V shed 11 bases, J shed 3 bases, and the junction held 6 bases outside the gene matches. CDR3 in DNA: TGTGCCGGCCGGGACAGGGGGAGCTACGAGCAGTACTTC. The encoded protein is CAGRDRGSYEQYF.

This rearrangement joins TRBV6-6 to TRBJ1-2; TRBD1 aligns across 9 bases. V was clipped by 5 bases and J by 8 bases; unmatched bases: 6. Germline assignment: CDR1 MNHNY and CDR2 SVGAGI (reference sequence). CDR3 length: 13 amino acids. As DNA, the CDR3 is TGTGCCAGCAGTGGGGGACAGGGCGGCGGCTACACCTTC. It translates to CASSGGQGGGYTF.

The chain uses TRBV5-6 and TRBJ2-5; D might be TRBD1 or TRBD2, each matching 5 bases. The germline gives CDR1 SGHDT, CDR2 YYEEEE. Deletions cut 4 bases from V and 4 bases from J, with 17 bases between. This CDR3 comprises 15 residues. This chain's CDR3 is CASSPEVAGGETQYF. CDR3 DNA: TGTGCCAGCAGCCCGGAGGTAGCTGGGGGAGAGACCCAGTACTTC.

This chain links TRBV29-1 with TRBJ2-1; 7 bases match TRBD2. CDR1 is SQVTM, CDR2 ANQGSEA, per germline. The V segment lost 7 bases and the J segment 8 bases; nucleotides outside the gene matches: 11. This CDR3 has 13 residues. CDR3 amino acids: CSARLALQDEQFF. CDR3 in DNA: TGCAGCGCCAGACTAGCCCTACAGGATGAGCAGTTCTTC.

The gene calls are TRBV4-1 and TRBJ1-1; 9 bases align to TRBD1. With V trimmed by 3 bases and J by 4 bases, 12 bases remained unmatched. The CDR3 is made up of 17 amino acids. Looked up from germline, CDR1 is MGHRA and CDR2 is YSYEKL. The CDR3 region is CASSHLAPDRGGTEAFF. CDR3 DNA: TGCGCCAGCAGCCATCTTGCGCCGGACAGGGGAGGCACTGAAGCTTTCTTT.

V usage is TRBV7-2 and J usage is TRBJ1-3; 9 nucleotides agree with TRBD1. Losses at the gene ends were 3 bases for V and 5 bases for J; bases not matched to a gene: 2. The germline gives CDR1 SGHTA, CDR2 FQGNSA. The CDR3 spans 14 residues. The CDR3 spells CASSLGQGRNTIYF. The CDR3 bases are TGTGCCAGCAGCTTGGGACAGGGTAGAAACACCATATATTTT.

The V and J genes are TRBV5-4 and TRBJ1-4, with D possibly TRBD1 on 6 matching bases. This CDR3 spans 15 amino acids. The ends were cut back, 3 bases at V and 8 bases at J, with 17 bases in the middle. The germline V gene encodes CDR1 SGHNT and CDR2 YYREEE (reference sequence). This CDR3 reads CASSSSRGLREKLFF. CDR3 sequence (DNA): TGTGCCAGCAGCTCCTCACGGGGGCTGAGGGAAAAACTGTTTTTT.

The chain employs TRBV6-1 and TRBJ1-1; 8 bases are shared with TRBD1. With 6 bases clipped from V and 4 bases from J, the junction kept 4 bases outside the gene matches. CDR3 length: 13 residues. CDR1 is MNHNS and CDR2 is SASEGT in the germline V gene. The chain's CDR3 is CASSATGATEAFF. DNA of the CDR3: TGTGCCAGCAGCGCGACAGGGGCCACTGAAGCTTTCTTT.

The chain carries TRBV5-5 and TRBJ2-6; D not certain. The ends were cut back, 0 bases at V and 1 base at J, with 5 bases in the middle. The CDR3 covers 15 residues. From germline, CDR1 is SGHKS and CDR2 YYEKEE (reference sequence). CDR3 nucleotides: TGTGCCAGCAGCTTGGAGGGTTCTGGGGCCAACGTCCTGACTTTC. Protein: CASSLEGSGANVLTF.

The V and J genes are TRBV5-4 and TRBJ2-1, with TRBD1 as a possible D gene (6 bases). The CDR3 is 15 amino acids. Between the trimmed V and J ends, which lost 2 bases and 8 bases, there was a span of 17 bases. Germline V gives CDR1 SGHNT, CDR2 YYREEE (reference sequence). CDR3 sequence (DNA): TGTGCCAGCAGCTTATCAAATGGGGGCCGGGATGAGCAGTTCTTC. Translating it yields CASSLSNGGRDEQFF.

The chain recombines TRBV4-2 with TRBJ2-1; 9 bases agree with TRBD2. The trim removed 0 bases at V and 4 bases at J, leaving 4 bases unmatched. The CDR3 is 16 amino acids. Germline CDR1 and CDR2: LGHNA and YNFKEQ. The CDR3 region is CASSQDQAGGYNEQFF. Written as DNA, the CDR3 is TGTGCCAGCAGCCAAGATCAAGCGGGGGGTTACAATGAGCAGTTCTTC.

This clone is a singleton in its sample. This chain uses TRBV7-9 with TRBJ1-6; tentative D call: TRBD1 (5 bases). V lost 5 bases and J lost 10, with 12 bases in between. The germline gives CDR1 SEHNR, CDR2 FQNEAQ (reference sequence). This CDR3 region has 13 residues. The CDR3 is CASSPGRDSPLHF. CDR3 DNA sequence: TGTGCCAGCAGCCCCGGGAGGGACTCACCCCTCCACTTT. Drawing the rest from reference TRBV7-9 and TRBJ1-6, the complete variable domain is DTGVSQNPRHKITKRGQNVTFRCDPISEHNRLYWYRQTLGQGPEFLTYFQNEAQLEKSRLLSDRFSAERPKGSFSTLEIQRTEQGDSAMYLCASSPGRDSPLHFGNGTRLTVT.

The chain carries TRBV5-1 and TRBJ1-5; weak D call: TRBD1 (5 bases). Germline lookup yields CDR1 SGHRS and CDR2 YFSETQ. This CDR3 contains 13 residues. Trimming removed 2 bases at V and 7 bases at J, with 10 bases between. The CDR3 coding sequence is TGCGCCAGCAGCTTCGAGGGGAACCAGCCCCAGCATTTT. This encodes CASSFEGNQPQHF.

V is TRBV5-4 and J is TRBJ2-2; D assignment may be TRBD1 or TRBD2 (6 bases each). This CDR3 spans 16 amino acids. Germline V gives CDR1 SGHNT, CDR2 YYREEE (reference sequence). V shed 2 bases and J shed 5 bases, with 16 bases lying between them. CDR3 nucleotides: TGTGCCAGCAGCTTTGGGGGCAGAGGGGGGACCGGGGAGCTGTTTTTT. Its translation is CASSFGGRGGTGELFF.

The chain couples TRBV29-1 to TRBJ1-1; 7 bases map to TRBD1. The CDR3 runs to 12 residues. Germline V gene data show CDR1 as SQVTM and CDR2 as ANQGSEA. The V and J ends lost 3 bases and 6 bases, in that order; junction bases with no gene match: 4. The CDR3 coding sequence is TGCAGCGTTGAGCAGGGGGTCGCTGAAGCTTTCTTT. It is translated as CSVEQGVAEAFF.

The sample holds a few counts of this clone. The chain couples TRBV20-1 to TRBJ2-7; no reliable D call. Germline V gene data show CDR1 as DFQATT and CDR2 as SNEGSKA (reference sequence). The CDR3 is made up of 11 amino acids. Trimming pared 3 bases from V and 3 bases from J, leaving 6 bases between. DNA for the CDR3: TGCAGTGCTAGCCCCCGCTACGAGCAGTACTTC. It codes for CSASPRYEQYF.

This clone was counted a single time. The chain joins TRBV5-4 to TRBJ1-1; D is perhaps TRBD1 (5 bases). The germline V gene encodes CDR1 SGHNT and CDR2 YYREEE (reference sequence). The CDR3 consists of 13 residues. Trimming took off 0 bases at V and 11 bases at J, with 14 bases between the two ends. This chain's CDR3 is CASSLAGTGVAFF. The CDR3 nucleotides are TGTGCCAGCAGCTTGGCGGGCACAGGCGTTGCTTTCTTT. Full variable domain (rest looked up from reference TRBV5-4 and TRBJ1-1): ETGVTQSPTHLIKTRGQQVTLRCSSQSGHNTVSWYQQALGQGPQFIFQYYREEENGRGNFPPRFSGLQFPNYSSELNVNALELDDSALYLCASSLAGTGVAFFGQGTRLTVV.

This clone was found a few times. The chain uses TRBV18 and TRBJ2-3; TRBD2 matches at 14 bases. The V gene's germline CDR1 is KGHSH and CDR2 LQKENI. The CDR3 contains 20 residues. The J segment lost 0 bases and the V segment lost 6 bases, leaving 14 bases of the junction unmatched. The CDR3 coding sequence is TGTGCCAGCTCCCCCGGACTAGCGGGAGGATCTGGCCTTAGCACAGATACGCAGTATTTT. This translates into CASSPGLAGGSGLSTDTQYF.

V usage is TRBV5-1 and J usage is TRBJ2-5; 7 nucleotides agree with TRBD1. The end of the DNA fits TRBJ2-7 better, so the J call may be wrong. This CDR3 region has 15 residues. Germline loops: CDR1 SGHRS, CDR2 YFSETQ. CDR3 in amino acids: CASSQNRGQHYEQYF. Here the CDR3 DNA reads TGCGCCAGCAGCCAGAACAGGGGCCAACACTACGAGCAGTACTTC.

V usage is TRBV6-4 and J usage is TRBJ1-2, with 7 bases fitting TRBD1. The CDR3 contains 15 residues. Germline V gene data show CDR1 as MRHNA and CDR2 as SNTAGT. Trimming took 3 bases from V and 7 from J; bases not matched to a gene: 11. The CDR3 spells CASSESMTGLGGYTF. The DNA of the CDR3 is TGTGCCAGCAGTGAGTCCATGACAGGGCTCGGTGGCTACACCTTC.